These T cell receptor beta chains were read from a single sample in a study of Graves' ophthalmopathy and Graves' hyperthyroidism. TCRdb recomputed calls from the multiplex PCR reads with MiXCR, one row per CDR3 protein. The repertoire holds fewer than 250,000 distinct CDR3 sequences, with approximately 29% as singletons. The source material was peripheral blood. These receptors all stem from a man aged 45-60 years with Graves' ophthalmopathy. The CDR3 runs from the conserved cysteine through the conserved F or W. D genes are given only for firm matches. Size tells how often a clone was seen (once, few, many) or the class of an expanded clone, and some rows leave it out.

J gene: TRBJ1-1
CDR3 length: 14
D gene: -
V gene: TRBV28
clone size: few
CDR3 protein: CASSLRKDNTEAFF
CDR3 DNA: TGTGCCAGCAGTTTAAGAAAGGACAACACTGAAGCTTTCTTT

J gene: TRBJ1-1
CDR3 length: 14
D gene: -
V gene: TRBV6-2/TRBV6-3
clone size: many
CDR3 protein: CASSYGGSFTEAFF
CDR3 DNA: TGTGCCAGCAGTTACGGGGGGTCGTTCACTGAAGCTTTCTTT

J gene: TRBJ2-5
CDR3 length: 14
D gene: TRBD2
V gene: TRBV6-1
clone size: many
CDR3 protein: CASNPSGSKETQYF
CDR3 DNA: TGTGCCAGCAACCCTAGCGGGAGCAAAGAGACCCAGTACTTC

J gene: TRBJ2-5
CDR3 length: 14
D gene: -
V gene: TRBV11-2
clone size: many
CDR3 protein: CASTLTRHQETQYF
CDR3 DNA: TGTGCCAGCACCCTGACCCGACACCAAGAGACCCAGTACTTC

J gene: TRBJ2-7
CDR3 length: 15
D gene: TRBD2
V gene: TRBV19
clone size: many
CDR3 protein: CASSFSGTGFYEQYF
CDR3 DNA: TGTGCCAGTAGTTTTAGCGGGACCGGCTTCTACGAGCAGTACTTC

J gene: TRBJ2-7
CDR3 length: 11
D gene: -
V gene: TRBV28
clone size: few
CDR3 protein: CASSLVDKEYF
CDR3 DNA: TGTGCCAGCAGCCTCGTGGACAAGGAGTACTTC

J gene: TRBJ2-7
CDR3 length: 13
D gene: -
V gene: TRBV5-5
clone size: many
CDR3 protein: CASSFSGTYEQYF
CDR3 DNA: TGTGCCAGCAGCTTTTCAGGGACCTACGAGCAGTACTTC

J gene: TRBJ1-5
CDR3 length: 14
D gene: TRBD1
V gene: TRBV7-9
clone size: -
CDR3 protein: CASSLEGTGPSQHF
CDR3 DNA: TGTGCCAGCAGCTTAGAAGGGACAGGGCCGTCCCAGCATTTT

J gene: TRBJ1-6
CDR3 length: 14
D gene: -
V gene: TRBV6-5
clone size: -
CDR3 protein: CASSYLGQALTLHF
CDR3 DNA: TGTGCCAGCAGTTACTTAGGCCAGGCTCTGACCCTCCACTTT

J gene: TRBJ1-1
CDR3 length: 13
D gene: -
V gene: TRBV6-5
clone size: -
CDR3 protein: CASSYLPNTEAFF
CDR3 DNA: TGTGCCAGCAGTTACTTACCTAACACTGAAGCTTTCTTT

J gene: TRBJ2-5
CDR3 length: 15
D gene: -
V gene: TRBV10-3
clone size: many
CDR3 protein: CAISAGGRSIETQYF
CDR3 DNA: TGTGCCATCAGTGCTGGGGGACGGTCGATAGAGACCCAGTACTTC

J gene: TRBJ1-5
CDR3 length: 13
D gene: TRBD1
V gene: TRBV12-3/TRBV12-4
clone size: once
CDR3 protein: CASQDRGDQPQHF
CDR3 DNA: TGTGCCAGCCAAGACAGGGGCGATCAGCCCCAGCATTTT

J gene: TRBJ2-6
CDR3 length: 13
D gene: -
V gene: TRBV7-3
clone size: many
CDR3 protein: CASSPPGANVLTF
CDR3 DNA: TGTGCCAGCAGCCCCCCTGGGGCCAACGTCCTGACTTTC

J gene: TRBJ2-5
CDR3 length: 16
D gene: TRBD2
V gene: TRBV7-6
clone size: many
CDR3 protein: CASSPTSGSTQETQYF
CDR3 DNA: TGTGCCAGCAGCCCTACTAGCGGGAGTACCCAAGAGACCCAGTACTTC

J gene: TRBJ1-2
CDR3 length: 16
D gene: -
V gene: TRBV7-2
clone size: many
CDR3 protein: CASSLRGLQTAHGYTF
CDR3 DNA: TGTGCCAGCAGCCTACGGGGCCTCCAAACAGCACATGGCTACACCTTC

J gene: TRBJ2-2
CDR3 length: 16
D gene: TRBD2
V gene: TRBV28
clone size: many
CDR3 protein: CASLRSGTMNTGELFF
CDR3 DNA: TGTGCCAGCCTAAGAAGCGGGACTATGAACACCGGGGAGCTGTTTTTT

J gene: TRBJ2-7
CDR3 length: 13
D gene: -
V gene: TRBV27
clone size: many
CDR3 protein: CASSSALIYEQYF
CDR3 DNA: TGTGCCAGCAGTTCGGCGCTGATCTACGAGCAGTACTTC

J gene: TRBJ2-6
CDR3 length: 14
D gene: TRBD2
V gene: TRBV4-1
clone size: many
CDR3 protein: CASRGSSGANVLTF
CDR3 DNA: TGCGCCAGCCGCGGGAGCTCTGGGGCCAACGTCCTGACTTTC

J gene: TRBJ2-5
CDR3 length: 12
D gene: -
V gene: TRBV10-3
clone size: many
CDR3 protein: CAISERQETQYF
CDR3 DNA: TGTGCCATCAGTGAAAGGCAAGAGACCCAGTACTTC

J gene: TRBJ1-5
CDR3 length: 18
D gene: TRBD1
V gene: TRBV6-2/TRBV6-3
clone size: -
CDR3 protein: CASSRYRTGGITDQPQHF
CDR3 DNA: TGTGCCAGCAGCCGCTATCGGACAGGGGGTATAACGGATCAGCCCCAGCATTTT

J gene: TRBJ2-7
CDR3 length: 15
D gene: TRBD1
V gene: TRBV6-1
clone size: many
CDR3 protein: CASSPGTGQSYEQYF
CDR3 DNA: TGTGCCAGCAGCCCTGGGACAGGTCAGTCCTACGAGCAGTACTTC

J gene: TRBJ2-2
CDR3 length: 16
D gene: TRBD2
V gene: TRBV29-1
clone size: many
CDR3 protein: CSARPRTSGYTGELFF
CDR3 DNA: TGCAGCGCAAGACCTCGGACTAGCGGTTACACCGGGGAGCTGTTTTTT

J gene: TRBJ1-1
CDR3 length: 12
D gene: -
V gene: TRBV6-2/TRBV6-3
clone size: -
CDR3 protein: CASSYVWTEAFF
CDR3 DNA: TGTGCCAGCAGTTACGTCTGGACCGAAGCTTTCTTT

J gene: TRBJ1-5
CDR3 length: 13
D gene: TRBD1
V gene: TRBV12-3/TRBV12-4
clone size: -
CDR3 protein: CASKQGAGQPQHF
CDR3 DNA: TGTGCCAGCAAACAGGGGGCAGGGCAGCCCCAGCATTTT

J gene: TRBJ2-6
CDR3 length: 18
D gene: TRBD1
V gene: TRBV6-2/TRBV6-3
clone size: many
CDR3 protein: CASSYGTELHSGANVLTF
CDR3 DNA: TGTGCCAGCAGTTACGGGACAGAGCTTCACTCTGGGGCCAACGTCCTGACTTTC

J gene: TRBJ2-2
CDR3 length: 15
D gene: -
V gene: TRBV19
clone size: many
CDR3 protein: CASSTATGRAGELFF
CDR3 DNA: TGTGCCAGTAGTACCGCGACAGGGAGGGCCGGGGAGCTGTTTTTT

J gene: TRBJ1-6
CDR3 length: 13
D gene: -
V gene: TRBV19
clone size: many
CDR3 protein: CASSRDKNSPLHF
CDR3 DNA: TGTGCCAGTAGTAGGGACAAGAATTCACCCCTCCACTTT

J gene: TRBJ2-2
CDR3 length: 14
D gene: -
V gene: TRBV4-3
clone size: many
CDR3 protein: CASSQDMGVGELFF
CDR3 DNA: TGCGCCAGCAGCCAAGATATGGGAGTCGGGGAGCTGTTTTTT

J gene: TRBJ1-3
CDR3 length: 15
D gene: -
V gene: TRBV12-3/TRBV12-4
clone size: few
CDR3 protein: CASSLTGFSGNTIYF
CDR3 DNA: TGTGCCAGCAGTTTGACAGGATTCTCTGGAAACACCATATATTTT

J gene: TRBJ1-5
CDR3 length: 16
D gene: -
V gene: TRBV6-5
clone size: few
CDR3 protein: CASSYRQPRGNQPQHF
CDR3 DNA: TGTGCCAGCAGTTATCGACAACCCAGGGGCAATCAGCCCCAGCATTTT

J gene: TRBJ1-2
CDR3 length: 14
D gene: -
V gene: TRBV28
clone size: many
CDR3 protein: CASSFPRDNYGYTF
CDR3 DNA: TGTGCCAGCAGTTTCCCTCGGGATAACTATGGCTACACCTTC

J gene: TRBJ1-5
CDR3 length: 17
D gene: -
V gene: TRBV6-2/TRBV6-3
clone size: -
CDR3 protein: CASSYPSPQGRAQPQHF
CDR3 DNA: TGTGCCAGCAGTTATCCCTCTCCACAGGGACGGGCTCAGCCCCAGCATTTT

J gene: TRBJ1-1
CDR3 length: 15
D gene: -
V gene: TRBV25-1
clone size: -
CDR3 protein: CASSVSGSRTFEAFF
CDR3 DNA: TGTGCCAGCAGTGTCTCCGGGAGCCGGACCTTTGAAGCTTTCTTT

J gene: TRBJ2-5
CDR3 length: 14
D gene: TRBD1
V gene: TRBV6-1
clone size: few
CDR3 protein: CASSRDSYQETQYF
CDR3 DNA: TGTGCCAGCAGTCGGGACAGCTACCAAGAGACCCAGTACTTC

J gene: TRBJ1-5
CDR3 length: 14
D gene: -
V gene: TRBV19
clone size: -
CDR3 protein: CASSSDYSNQPQHF
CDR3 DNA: TGTGCCAGTAGTTCAGACTATAGCAATCAGCCCCAGCATTTT

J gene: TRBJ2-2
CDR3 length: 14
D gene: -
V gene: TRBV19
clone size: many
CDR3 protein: CASTGQPNTGELFF
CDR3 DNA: TGTGCCAGTACCGGACAGCCGAACACCGGGGAGCTGTTTTTT

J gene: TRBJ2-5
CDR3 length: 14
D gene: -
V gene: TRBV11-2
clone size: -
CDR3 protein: CASSPARGRETQYF
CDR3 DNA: TGTGCCAGCAGCCCCGCAAGAGGGAGGGAGACCCAGTACTTC

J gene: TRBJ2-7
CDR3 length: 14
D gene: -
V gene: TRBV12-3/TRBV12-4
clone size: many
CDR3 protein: CASSFGSRGDEQYF
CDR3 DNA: TGTGCCAGCAGTTTCGGGAGCAGGGGCGACGAGCAGTACTTC

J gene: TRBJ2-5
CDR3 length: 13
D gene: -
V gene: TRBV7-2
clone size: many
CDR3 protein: CASVGTPQETQYF
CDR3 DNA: TGTGCCAGCGTCGGGACTCCCCAAGAGACCCAGTACTTC

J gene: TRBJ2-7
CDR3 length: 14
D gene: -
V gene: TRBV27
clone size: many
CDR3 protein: CASSFSDNSYEQYF
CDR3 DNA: TGTGCCAGCAGTTTTTCAGACAACTCCTACGAGCAGTACTTC

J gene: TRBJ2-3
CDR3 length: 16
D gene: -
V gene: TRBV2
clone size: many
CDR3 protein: CASSEALLGLTDTQYF
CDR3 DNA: TGTGCCAGCAGTGAAGCTTTGCTGGGGCTCACAGATACGCAGTATTTT

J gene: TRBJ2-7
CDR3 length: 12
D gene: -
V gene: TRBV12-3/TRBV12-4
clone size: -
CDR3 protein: CASCQGSYEQYF
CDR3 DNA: TGTGCCAGCTGTCAGGGGTCCTACGAGCAGTACTTC

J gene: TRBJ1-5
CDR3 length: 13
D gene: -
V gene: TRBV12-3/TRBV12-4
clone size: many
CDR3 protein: CASSLSDNQPQHF
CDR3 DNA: TGTGCCAGCAGTTTATCAGACAATCAGCCCCAGCATTTT

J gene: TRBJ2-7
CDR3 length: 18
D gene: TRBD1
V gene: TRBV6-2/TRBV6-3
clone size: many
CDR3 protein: CASSSALGTGPASYEQYF
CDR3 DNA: TGTGCCAGCAGTTCCGCCCTCGGGACAGGGCCGGCCTCCTACGAGCAGTACTTC

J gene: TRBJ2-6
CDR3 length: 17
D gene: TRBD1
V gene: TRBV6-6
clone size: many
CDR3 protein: CASRGTGLSSGANVLTF
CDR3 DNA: TGTGCCAGCAGAGGGACAGGCTTGAGCTCTGGGGCCAACGTCCTGACTTTC

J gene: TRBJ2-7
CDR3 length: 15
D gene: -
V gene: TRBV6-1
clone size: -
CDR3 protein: CASSEAPTFSYEQYF
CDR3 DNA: TGTGCCAGCAGTGAAGCACCCACCTTCTCCTACGAGCAGTACTTC

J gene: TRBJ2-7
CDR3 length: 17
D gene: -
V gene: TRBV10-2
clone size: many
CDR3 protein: CASSEPSTGLGFYEQYF
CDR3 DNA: TGCGCCAGCAGTGAGCCCTCTACAGGGCTGGGATTCTACGAGCAGTACTTC

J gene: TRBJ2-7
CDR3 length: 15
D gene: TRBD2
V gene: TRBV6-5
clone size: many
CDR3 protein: CASSYGTSGTYEQYF
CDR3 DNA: TGTGCCAGCAGTTATGGGACTAGCGGGACTTACGAGCAGTACTTC

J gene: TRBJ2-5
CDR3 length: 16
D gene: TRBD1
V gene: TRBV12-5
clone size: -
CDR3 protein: CASGLLGQVYQETQYF
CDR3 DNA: TGTGCTAGTGGTTTGCTGGGACAGGTGTACCAAGAGACCCAGTACTTC

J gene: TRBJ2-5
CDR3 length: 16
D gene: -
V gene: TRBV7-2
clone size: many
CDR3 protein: CASSPAAMPYQETQYF
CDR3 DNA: TGTGCCAGCAGCCCGGCAGCGATGCCATACCAAGAGACCCAGTACTTC

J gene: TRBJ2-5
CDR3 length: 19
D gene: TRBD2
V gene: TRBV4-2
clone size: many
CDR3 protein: CASSQDRARASGSQETQYF
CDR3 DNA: TGTGCCAGCAGCCAAGATCGGGCGAGGGCTAGCGGGAGTCAAGAGACCCAGTACTTC

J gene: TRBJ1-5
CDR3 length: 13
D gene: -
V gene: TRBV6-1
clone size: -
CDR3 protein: CASMDGSNQPQHF
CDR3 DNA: TGTGCCAGCATGGACGGGAGCAATCAGCCCCAGCATTTT

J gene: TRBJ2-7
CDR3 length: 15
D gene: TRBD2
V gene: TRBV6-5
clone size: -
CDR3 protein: CASSYSLAGGGEQYF
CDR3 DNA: TGTGCCAGCAGTTATTCCCTAGCGGGAGGTGGGGAGCAGTACTTC

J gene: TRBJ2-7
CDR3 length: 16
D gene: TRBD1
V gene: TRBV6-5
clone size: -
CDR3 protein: CASSYLEPGQPYEQYF
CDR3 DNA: TGTGCCAGCAGTTATCTTGAGCCGGGACAGCCCTACGAGCAGTACTTC

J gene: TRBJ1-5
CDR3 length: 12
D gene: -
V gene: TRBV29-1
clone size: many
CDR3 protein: CSVVSGVGPQHF
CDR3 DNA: TGCAGCGTTGTAAGCGGGGTAGGGCCCCAGCATTTT

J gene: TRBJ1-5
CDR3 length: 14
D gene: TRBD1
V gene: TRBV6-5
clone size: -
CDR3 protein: CASSYGTGNQPQHF
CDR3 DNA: TGTGCCAGCAGTTACGGGACAGGCAATCAGCCCCAGCATTTT

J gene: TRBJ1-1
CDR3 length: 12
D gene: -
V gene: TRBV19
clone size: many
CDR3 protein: CASSISFTEAFF
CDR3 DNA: TGTGCCAGTAGTATCAGTTTCACTGAAGCTTTCTTT

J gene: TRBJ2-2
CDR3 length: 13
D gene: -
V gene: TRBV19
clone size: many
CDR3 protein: CASSIVGTGELFF
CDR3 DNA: TGTGCCAGTAGTATAGTAGGCACCGGGGAGCTGTTTTTT